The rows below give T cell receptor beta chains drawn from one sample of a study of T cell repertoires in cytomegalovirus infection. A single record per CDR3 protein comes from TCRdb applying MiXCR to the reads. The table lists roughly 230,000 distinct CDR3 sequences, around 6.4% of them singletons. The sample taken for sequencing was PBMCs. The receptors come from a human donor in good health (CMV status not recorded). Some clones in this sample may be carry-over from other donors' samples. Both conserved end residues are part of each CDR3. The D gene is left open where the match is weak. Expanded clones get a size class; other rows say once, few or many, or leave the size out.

CDR3aa: CASSIDTGNTEAFF; CDR3nt: TGTGCCAGTAGTATAGATACAGGGAACACTGAAGCTTTCTTT; j_gene: TRBJ1-1; v_gene: TRBV19; abundance: many; d_gene: -
CDR3aa: CASSLADKGQPQHF; CDR3nt: TGTGCCAGCAGCTTAGCCGATAAAGGGCAGCCCCAGCATTTT; j_gene: TRBJ1-5; v_gene: TRBV11-2; abundance: many; d_gene: -
CDR3aa: CASSIGGNTEAFF; CDR3nt: TGCGCCAGCAGCATTGGAGGGAACACTGAAGCTTTCTTT; j_gene: TRBJ1-1; v_gene: TRBV5-1; abundance: many; d_gene: -
CDR3aa: CASRPGTGNQPQHF; CDR3nt: TGTGCCAGCAGACCCGGGACAGGGAATCAGCCCCAGCATTTT; j_gene: TRBJ1-5; v_gene: TRBV6-1; abundance: many; d_gene: TRBD1
CDR3aa: CAGTQWRGSPLHF; CDR3nt: TGTGCCGGAACACAATGGCGTGGGTCACCCCTCCACTTT; j_gene: TRBJ1-6; v_gene: TRBV2; abundance: -; d_gene: -
CDR3aa: CSALTGSLYGYTF; CDR3nt: TGCAGCGCCCTGACAGGATCCCTCTATGGCTACACCTTC; j_gene: TRBJ1-2; v_gene: TRBV29-1; abundance: many; d_gene: -
CDR3aa: CASSYTDRANTGELFF; CDR3nt: TGTGCCAGCAGTTACACCGACAGGGCGAACACCGGGGAGCTGTTTTTT; j_gene: TRBJ2-2; v_gene: TRBV6-2/TRBV6-3; abundance: many; d_gene: TRBD1
CDR3aa: CASSDGTGLGRRQPQHF; CDR3nt: TGTGCCAGCAGCGACGGAACAGGGTTGGGGAGGAGGCAGCCCCAGCATTTT; j_gene: TRBJ1-5; v_gene: TRBV6-2/TRBV6-3; abundance: many; d_gene: -
CDR3aa: CASSAGTKTEAFF; CDR3nt: TGTGCCAGCAGCGCGGGGACGAAGACTGAAGCTTTCTTT; j_gene: TRBJ1-1; v_gene: TRBV9; abundance: many; d_gene: -
CDR3aa: CASSGLGQGEETQYF; CDR3nt: TGTGCCAGCAGTGGATTGGGACAGGGAGAAGAGACCCAGTACTTC; j_gene: TRBJ2-5; v_gene: TRBV25-1; abundance: many; d_gene: TRBD1
CDR3aa: CASSAINQPQHF; CDR3nt: TGTGCCAGCAGCGCAATCAATCAGCCCCAGCATTTT; j_gene: TRBJ1-5; v_gene: TRBV7-9; abundance: -; d_gene: -
CDR3aa: CASSLGQGRNSPLHF; CDR3nt: TGTGCCAGCAGCCTCGGACAGGGAAGGAATTCACCCCTCCACTTT; j_gene: TRBJ1-6; v_gene: TRBV4-2; abundance: -; d_gene: TRBD1
CDR3aa: CASSLWAQNNQPQHF; CDR3nt: TGTGCCAGCAGTTTATGGGCACAGAATAATCAGCCCCAGCATTTT; j_gene: TRBJ1-5; v_gene: TRBV28; abundance: many; d_gene: -
CDR3aa: CASSAEDGGPYEQYF; CDR3nt: TGTGCCAGCAGCGCCGAGGACGGCGGGCCCTACGAGCAGTACTTC; j_gene: TRBJ2-7; v_gene: TRBV9; abundance: many; d_gene: -
CDR3aa: CASSPGLGDYYGYTF; CDR3nt: TGTGCCAGCAGCCCTGGTCTGGGGGATTATTATGGCTACACCTTC; j_gene: TRBJ1-2; v_gene: TRBV7-2; abundance: many; d_gene: -